What follows is one T cell receptor beta chain and its context. The sample is drawn from a study of cytomegalovirus exposure and HLA in healthy donors. On the study more broadly: Membership in the Caucasian-associated ancestry cluster was found for 81% of 300 to 400 genotyped donors.

The PCR employed 60 Vbeta primers together with 13 Jbeta primers. Assay: immunoSEQ multiplex PCR; the TCRdb copy retains only in-frame clones and omits some. The sample has approximately 140,000 clones, roughly 80% seen once. V gave up 0 bases and J gave up 3 bases, with 6 bases separating them. Germline V gives CDR1 MNHEY, CDR2 SMNVEV (reference sequence). CDR3 length equals 13 residues. The V and J genes are TRBV27 and TRBJ2-7, with D hard to call. This receptor was taken from a male donor in good health and CMV-seronegative. Specimen: PBMCs. The CDR3 protein is CASSLSFSYEQYF. The CDR3 DNA sequence: TGTGCCAGCAGTTTATCGTTTAGCTACGAGCAGTACTTC.